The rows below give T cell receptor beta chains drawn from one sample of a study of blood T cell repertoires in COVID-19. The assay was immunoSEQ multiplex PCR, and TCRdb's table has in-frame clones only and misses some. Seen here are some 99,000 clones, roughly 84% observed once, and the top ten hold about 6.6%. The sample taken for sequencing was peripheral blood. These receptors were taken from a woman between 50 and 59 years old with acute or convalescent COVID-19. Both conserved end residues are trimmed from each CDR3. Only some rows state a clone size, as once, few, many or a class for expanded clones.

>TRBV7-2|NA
ASSLESSYNEQF
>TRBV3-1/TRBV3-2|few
ASSQGGYYSNQPQH
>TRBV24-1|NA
ATSGIGSNQPQH
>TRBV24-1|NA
ATNPGGNNNEQF
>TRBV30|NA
AVRTGGGYT
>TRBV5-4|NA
ASSRTDNEQF
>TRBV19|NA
ASSLAGFSNQPQH
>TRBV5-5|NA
ASSLAGGNEQF
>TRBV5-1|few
ASSLQTGGMNTGELF
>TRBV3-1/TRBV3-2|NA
ASSQGYRTGFYGYT
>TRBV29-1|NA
SVDGRVNEDTQY
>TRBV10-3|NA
AISSQVDHSGNTIY
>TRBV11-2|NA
ASSSNTGELF
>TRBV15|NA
ATSRLANYGYT
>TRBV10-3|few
AISGSTTGGGSYGYT
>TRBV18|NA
ASSPGGSGTEAF
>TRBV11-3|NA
ASSLTGDFSPLH
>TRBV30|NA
AWGQLGEKLF
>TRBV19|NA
ASSIFLGGSVVSNQPQH
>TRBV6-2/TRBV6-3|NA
ASSPKGAGNEKLF
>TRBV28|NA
ASLTEFGYT
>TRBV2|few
ASRDTSSGEQY
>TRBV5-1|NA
ASSLGTGGDQETQY
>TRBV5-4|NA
ASSPRQAGSGNTIY
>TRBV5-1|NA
ASSAQGFTGELF
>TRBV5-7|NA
ASSSHRDRSLYEQY
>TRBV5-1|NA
ASSLQNTEAF
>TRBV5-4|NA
ASSPTQQGAQEQY
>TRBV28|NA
ASSQSGGGWY
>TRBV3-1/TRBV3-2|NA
ASSQGGQGRNSPLH
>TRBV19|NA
ASSFLPGGNTEAF
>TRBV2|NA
ASSTQGTDTQY
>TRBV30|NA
ACPAGDPGANVLT
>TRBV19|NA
ASSKPLGQGGRQPQH
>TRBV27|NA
ASSSRTGEQY
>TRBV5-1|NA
ASSLTSGSYNEQF
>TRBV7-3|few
ASSSQGNYNSPLH
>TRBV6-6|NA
ASSYSKGANGYT
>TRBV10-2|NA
ASSAPGQANYGYT
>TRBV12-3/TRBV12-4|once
ASSSLAGAF
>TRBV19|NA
ASRTYRGGTDRYT
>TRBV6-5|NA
ASSRQGASDKLF
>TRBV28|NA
ASRTSGGSYNEQF
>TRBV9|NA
ASSVGTSGRASTDTQY